This TCR beta chain was captured in a study of blood T cell repertoires in COVID-19. Study information: Specimens from acute and convalescent COVID-19 originated in the United States, Italy and Spain.

The repertoire was sequenced with immunoSEQ multiplex PCR; TCRdb's copy has only in-frame clones and lacks some. The sample lists hundreds of thousands of clones; roughly 88% were seen once. This clone has only a few counts. The CDR3 contains 13 residues. Trimming shortened V by 8 bases and J by 4 bases, and 14 bases separated the two germline ends. Germline V gene data show CDR1 as SNHLY and CDR2 as FYNNEI. The receptor was derived from a middle-aged man with acute or convalescent COVID-19. The chain employs TRBV2 and TRBJ2-5, with a weak D call TRBD1 (5 bases). Material: peripheral blood. The CDR3, as DNA: TGTGCCAGCCGAGGCGGCCAGGGAGAGACCCAGTACTTC. As protein: CASRGGQGETQYF.